Each of the 10 T cell receptor beta chains below was sequenced from the same sample in a study of T cell repertoires in cytomegalovirus infection (dated by TCRdb to between 2018 and 2021). The data were produced on an Illumina HiSeq 1500. TCRdb ran its own pipeline on the public reads, namely fastp trimming at Q25 and MiXCR clone calling, and kept in-frame beta chains. Every CDR3 protein is listed once, alongside the most common genes and DNA of its rows. Here the sample has approximately 76,000 distinct CDR3 sequences; 3.7% occur a single time. Approximately 4.6% of the sample is in the top ten clones. Sequencing was performed on PBMCs. These receptors were collected from a human donor in good health (CMV status not recorded). Some clones in this sample may be carry-over from other donors' samples.

This clonotype came up many times. The chain is built from TRBV6-2 or TRBV6-3 and TRBJ1-1, with 8 bases lining up with TRBD1. The CDR3 has 17 amino acids. CDR1 is MNHEY, CDR2 SVGEGT, per germline. J lost 5 bases, V lost 5 bases, and 16 bases had no gene match. CDR3 residues: CASSRPGQAVGGTEAFF. As DNA, the CDR3 is TGTGCCAGCAGTAGACCGGGACAGGCGGTTGGGGGAACTGAAGCTTTCTTT.

This clonotype was observed at least ten times. V is TRBV7-2 and J is TRBJ1-2, with D tentatively TRBD1 (6 bases). The CDR3 spans 18 residues. V lost 4 bases and J 2 bases, leaving 23 bases between the germline ends. In germline, CDR1 is SGHTA, CDR2 FQGNSA. DNA of the CDR3: TGTGCCAGCAGCTCGAGGCGGGTCAGGGGATTCGGGAACTATGGCTACACCTTC. Its translation is CASSSRRVRGFGNYGYTF.

This clonotype has ten or more counts. This chain links TRBV18 with TRBJ1-5; the D is unclear. The CDR3 is 13 residues long. Germline values: CDR1 KGHSH, CDR2 LQKENI. V was trimmed by 3 bases and J by 5 bases, leaving 8 bases between them. The DNA for the CDR3 is TGTGCCAGCTCACCGCTTCAAGATCAGCCCCAGCATTTT. It yields the protein CASSPLQDQPQHF.

There are many counts of this clonotype. The rearrangement links TRBV2 to TRBJ2-1, with 7 bases identical to TRBD1. Germline V CDR1 and CDR2: SNHLY, FYNNEI. Unmatched junction bases numbered 9, after V lost 6 bases and J lost 4 bases. The CDR3 covers 15 residues. CDR3 nucleotides: TGTGCCAGCAGACAAGGGGGCGACTTTTACAATGAGCAGTTCTTC. This encodes CASRQGGDFYNEQFF.

In this sample, this clonotype turned up many times. This rearrangement joins TRBV18 to TRBJ1-5; the D gene is possibly TRBD1 (5 bases). Germline V gene lookup returns CDR1 KGHSH and CDR2 LQKENI. This CDR3 has 14 residues. The V end was cut by 6 bases, the J end by 2 bases, with 11 bases between. This CDR3 reads CASSPGGGNQPQHF. DNA for the CDR3: TGTGCCAGCTCGCCTGGGGGGGGCAATCAGCCCCAGCATTTT.

This clonotype was found a few times. The V gene is TRBV24-1, the J gene TRBJ1-2; 8 bases fit TRBD1. The J segment lost 5 bases and the V segment lost 2 bases, leaving 3 bases of the junction unmatched. The CDR3 runs to 14 residues. The germline CDR1 and CDR2 sequences are KGHDR and SFDVKD. CDR3 coding DNA: TGTGCCACCAGTGATTCCTGGACAGGGTATGGCTACACCTTC. Amino acid sequence: CATSDSWTGYGYTF.

Many counts were recorded for this clonotype. The chain combines TRBV6-1 with TRBJ1-3; TRBD1 might be the D (5 bases). V gave up 5 bases and J gave up 0 bases, with 17 bases separating them. The germline CDR1 and CDR2 sequences are MNHNS and SASEGT. The CDR3 loop spans 17 amino acids. The CDR3 loop reads CASSFRRQTSSGNTIYF. The CDR3 nucleotides are TGTGCCAGCAGTTTTAGGAGACAGACAAGCTCTGGAAACACCATATATTTT.

The chain joins TRBV5-1 to TRBJ2-7; TRBD2 matches at 10 bases. Germline V gives CDR1 SGHRS, CDR2 YFSETQ. CDR3 length equals 17 residues. V was pared by 1 base and J by 3 bases, with 10 bases of the junction left unmatched. The CDR3 DNA is TGCGCCAGCAGCTTGTCCCTTTCACCTAGCGGGGGCTACGAGCAGTACTTC. It specifies CASSLSLSPSGGYEQYF.

This clonotype was counted many times. The V gene is TRBV7-9, the J gene TRBJ2-3; D unclear. The CDR3 consists of 14 residues. CDR1 is SEHNR and CDR2 is FQNEAQ in the germline V gene (reference sequence). V gave up 1 base and J gave up 1 base, with 6 bases separating them. CDR3 residues: CASSLVARTDTQYF. As DNA, the CDR3 is TGTGCCAGCAGCTTAGTGGCCCGCACAGATACGCAGTATTTT.

In its sample, this clonotype was seen many times. This chain connects TRBV20-1 to TRBJ1-2; perhaps TRBD1 as D (5 bases). The CDR3 consists of 14 residues. The germline V and J ends were trimmed by 0 bases and 8 bases, with 16 bases remaining between them. Germline V gene data show CDR1 as DFQATT and CDR2 as SNEGSKA (reference sequence). The CDR3 sequence is CSARDLTRAHGYTF. The CDR3 nucleotides are TGCAGTGCTAGAGATCTTACCAGGGCCCACGGCTACACCTTC.